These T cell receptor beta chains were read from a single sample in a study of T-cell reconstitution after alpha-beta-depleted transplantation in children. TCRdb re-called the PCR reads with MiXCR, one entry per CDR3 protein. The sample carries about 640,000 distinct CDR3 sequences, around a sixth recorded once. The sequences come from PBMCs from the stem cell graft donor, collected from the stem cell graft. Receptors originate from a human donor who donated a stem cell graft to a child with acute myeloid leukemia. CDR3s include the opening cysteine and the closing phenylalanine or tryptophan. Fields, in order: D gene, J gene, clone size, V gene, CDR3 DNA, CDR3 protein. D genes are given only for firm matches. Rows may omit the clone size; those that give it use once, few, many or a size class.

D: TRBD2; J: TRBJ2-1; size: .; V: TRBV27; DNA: TGTGCCAGCAGTCCCCTTAGCGGGGGCTCCTACAATGAGCAGTTCTTC; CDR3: CASSPLSGGSYNEQFF
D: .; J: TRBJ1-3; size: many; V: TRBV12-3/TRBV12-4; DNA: TGTGCCAGCAGGGTAGGGTTCTCTGGAAACACCATATATTTT; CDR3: CASRVGFSGNTIYF
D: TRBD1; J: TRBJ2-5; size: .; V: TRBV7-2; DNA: TGTGCCAGCAGCTCTCGTGGGACAGGGAACCAAGAGACCCAGTACTTC; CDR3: CASSSRGTGNQETQYF
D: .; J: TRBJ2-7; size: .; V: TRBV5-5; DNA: TGTGCCAGCAGCTTGGGACCCGCGGGGACAGCCGAGCAGTACTTC; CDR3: CASSLGPAGTAEQYF
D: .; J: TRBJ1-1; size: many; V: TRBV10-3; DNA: TGTGCCATCAGTGAGGGCAGGGAGGATAACACTGAAGCTTTCTTT; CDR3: CAISEGREDNTEAFF
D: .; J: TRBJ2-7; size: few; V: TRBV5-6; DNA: TGTGCCAGCAGGAAACAGGGCTACGAGCAGTACTTC; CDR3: CASRKQGYEQYF
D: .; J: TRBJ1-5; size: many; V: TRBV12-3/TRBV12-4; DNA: TGTGCCAGCAGCATTAACAGGCCTCAGCCCCAGCATTTT; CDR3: CASSINRPQPQHF
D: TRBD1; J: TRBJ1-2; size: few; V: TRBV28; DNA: TGTGCCAGCAGTTTATGGGGGACAGGGAAAGGAGGAGGCTACACCTTC; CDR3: CASSLWGTGKGGGYTF
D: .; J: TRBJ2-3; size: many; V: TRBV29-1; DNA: TGCAGCGTTGAAAGCTCCTGGGCTGGTTGGGATACGCAGTATTTT; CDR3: CSVESSWAGWDTQYF
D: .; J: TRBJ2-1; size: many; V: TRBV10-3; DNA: TGTGCCATCAGTGAGTCGCCCTCCGGACTGACCCACTACAATGAGCAGTTCTTC; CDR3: CAISESPSGLTHYNEQFF
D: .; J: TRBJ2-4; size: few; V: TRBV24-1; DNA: TGTGCCACCAGTGATTTGGACCCAAACATTCAGTACTTC; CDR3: CATSDLDPNIQYF
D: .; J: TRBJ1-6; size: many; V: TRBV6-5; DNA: TGTGCCAGCAGTTACTCTAACCTGGACAGAGATTCACCCCTCCACTTT; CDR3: CASSYSNLDRDSPLHF
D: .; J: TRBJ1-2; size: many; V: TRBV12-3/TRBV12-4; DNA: TGTGCCAGCAGTTTACAGGGGACTTATGGCTACACCTTC; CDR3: CASSLQGTYGYTF
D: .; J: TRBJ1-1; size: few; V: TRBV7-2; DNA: TGTGCCACCCTACCGAGGACTGAAGCTTTCTTT; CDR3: CATLPRTEAFF
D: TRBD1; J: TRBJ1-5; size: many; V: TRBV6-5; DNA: TGTGCCAGCAGTTACGGCCGTCCAGGGGGCCATAGCAATCAGCCCCAGCATTTT; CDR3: CASSYGRPGGHSNQPQHF
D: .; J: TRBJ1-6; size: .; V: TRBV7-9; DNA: TGTGCCAGCAGCTTAATTGGACCCCTCCACTTT; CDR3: CASSLIGPLHF
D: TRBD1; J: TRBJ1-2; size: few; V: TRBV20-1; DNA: TGCAGTGCTCCAGGGGGCGCGATTCATGGCTACACCTTC; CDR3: CSAPGGAIHGYTF
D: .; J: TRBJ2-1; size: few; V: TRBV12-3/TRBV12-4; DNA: TGTGCCAGCAGTTTCCCCCTGGACAGATTGAATGAGCAGTTCTTC; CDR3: CASSFPLDRLNEQFF
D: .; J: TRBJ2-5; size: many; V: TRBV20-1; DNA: TGCAGTGCTAGGGATTTGACAGTCCAAGAGACCCAGTACTTC; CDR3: CSARDLTVQETQYF
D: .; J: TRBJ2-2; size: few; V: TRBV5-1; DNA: TGCGCCAGCAGCCACCGGGACCAAAACACCGGGGAGCTGTTTTTT; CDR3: CASSHRDQNTGELFF
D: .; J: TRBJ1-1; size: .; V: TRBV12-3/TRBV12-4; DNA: TGTGCCAGCAGTTTAAGAAGGGGTCGGCGCGAAGCTTTCTTT; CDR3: CASSLRRGRREAFF
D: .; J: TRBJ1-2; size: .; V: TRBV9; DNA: TGTGCCAGCAGCGTACCCAACCGGGGGTCCAAGGATGGCTACACCTTC; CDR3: CASSVPNRGSKDGYTF
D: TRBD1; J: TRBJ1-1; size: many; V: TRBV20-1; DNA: TGCAGTGCTCGGGAGACAGGGAGAGACACTGAAGCTTTCTTT; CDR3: CSARETGRDTEAFF
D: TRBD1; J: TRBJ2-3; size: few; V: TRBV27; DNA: TGTGCCAGCGGTCACGACAGGGTACCCACAGATACGCAGTATTTT; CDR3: CASGHDRVPTDTQYF
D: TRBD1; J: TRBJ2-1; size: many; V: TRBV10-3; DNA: TGTGCCATCAGTGAAGGGACAGGACCCAGCTCCTACAATGAGCAGTTCTTC; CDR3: CAISEGTGPSSYNEQFF
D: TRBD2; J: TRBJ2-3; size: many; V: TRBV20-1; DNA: TGCAGTGCTAGTGTGCGGGGGGCTAGCACAGATACGCAGTATTTT; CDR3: CSASVRGASTDTQYF
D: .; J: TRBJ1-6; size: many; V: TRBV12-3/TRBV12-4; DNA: TGTGCCAGCAGTTTAGCCAGGGTAGGATCACCCCTCCACTTT; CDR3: CASSLARVGSPLHF
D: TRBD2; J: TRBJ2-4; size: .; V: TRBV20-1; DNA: TGCAGTGCTGTGACTAGCGGGTCCAAAAACATTCAGTACTTC; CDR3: CSAVTSGSKNIQYF
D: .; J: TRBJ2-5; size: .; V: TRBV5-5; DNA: TGTGCCAGCAGCCCCACGGCGGGGTTAGGGGAGACCCAGTACTTC; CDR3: CASSPTAGLGETQYF
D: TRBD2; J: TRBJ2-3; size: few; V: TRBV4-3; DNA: TGCGCCAGCAGCCTCCTGACTAGCACGACAGATACGCAGTATTTT; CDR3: CASSLLTSTTDTQYF
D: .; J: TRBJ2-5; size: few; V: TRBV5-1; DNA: TGCGCCAGCAGCTTGGCCGGGGGCAGGGGAGTAGGAGAGACCCAGTACTTC; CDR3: CASSLAGGRGVGETQYF
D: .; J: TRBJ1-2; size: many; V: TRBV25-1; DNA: TGTGCCAGCAGCGGGGAGTATGACTACACCTTC; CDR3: CASSGEYDYTF
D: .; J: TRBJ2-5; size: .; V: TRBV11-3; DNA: TGTGCCAGCAGCCGGGGTTCCAGGGAGACCCAGTACTTC; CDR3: CASSRGSRETQYF
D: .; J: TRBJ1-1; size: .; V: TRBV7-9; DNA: TGTGCCAGCAGCTTAGGGGGGGGAGCAGTACTCGGGTGGGAAGCTTTCTTT; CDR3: CASSLGGGAVLGWEAFF
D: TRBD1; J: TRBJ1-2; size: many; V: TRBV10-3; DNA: TGTGCCATCAGTGAGGGACGGACAGGGGGCCTCTATGGCTACACCTTC; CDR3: CAISEGRTGGLYGYTF